This passage covers 14 T cell receptor beta chains from one sample sequenced in a study of cytomegalovirus exposure and HLA in healthy donors. In the PCR, 60 Vbeta and 13 Jbeta primers were used. Repertoires were generated with immunoSEQ multiplex PCR, while TCRdb's copy carries only in-frame clones and drops some. The listing contains some 64,000 clones. The material sequenced was PBMCs. The receptors were gathered from a woman in her twenties or thirties in good health and CMV-seronegative.

The gene calls are TRBV7-9 and TRBJ1-1; no reliable D call. V dropped 2 bases and J dropped 1 base, with 5 bases sitting between them. Germline CDR1 reads SEHNR; CDR2 reads FQNEAQ (reference sequence). This CDR3 region has 13 residues. CDR3 loop: CASSLHQNTEAFF. CDR3 sequence (DNA): TGTGCCAGCAGCTTACATCAGAACACTGAAGCTTTCTTT.

This chain connects TRBV7-9 to TRBJ2-7, with TRBD1 matching 7 bases. This CDR3 is built from 15 residues. V gave up 4 bases and J gave up 6 bases; unmatched junction bases: 12. Per germline, CDR1 SEHNR and CDR2 FQNEAQ (reference sequence). The CDR3 DNA sequence: TGTGCCAGCAGCTCACCCGGGACAGAAGTAGCCGAGCAGTACTTC. As protein: CASSSPGTEVAEQYF. Variable domain in full (rest from reference TRBV7-9 and TRBJ2-7): DTGVSQNPRHKITKRGQNVTFRCDPISEHNRLYWYRQTLGQGPEFLTYFQNEAQLEKSRLLSDRFSAERPKGSFSTLEIQRTEQGDSAMYLCASSSPGTEVAEQYFGPGTRLTVT.

The chain couples TRBV14 to TRBJ2-2; 12 nucleotides align to TRBD1. The CDR3 is 19 amino acids. The germline V gene has CDR1 SGHDN and CDR2 FVKESK. Germline trimming cut 8 bases from V and 2 bases from J; bases unmatched to any gene: 15. In DNA, the CDR3 is TGTGCCAGCGCTGGGGACAGGGGGCGCGGGACGGACAACACCGGGGAGCTGTTTTTT. The encoded protein is CASAGDRGRGTDNTGELFF.

The chain carries TRBV5-1 and TRBJ1-1, with 7 bases lining up with TRBD1. The ends lost 4 bases at V and 3 bases at J; junction bases unmatched: 9. The germline gives CDR1 SGHRS, CDR2 YFSETQ. This CDR3 is built from 15 residues. CDR3 residues: CASSPKGARDTEAFF. In DNA, the CDR3 is TGCGCCAGCAGCCCAAAGGGGGCGAGAGACACTGAAGCTTTCTTT.

The gene calls are TRBV28 and TRBJ2-7; 10 bases agree with TRBD1. The CDR3 consists of 15 residues. The trim removed 5 bases at V and 6 bases at J, leaving 10 bases unmatched. Germline V gives CDR1 MDHEN, CDR2 SYDVKM. CDR3 bases: TGTGCCAGCAGTCTCAGCGACAGGGGGCTCGGCGAGCAGTACTTC. Residues: CASSLSDRGLGEQYF.

Of note for this clone: Sequence at one end of the junction differs from germline and may be a read error. The genes are TRBV9 and TRBJ2-3; 15 bases match TRBD2. This CDR3 is built from 20 residues. Germline V gives CDR1 SGDLS, CDR2 YYNGEE. The CDR3 nucleotides read TGTGCCAGCAGTCGCCCCGGGACTAGCGGGAGGACCGCTAGCACAGATAAGCAGTATTTT. This codes for CASSRPGTSGRTASTDKQYF.

The genes are TRBV6-6 and TRBJ1-5; D unresolved. Germline lookup yields CDR1 MNHNY and CDR2 SVGAGI (reference sequence). The CDR3 totals 15 residues. V dropped 5 bases and J dropped 6 bases, with 17 bases sitting between them. CDR3 protein: CASSPTGEGAQPQHF. CDR3 coding DNA: TGTGCCAGCAGTCCGACGGGCGAGGGCGCTCAGCCCCAGCATTTT.

This CDR3 is CASSRDRESQPQHF. The CDR3 bases are TGTGCCAGCAGCCGAGACAGGGAAAGTCAGCCCCAGCATTTT. The J gene is TRBJ1-5, the V gene TRBV28; 7 nucleotides align to TRBD1. CDR1 is MDHEN, CDR2 SYDVKM, per germline. Germline trimming cut 6 bases from V and 6 bases from J; bases unmatched to any gene: 8. This CDR3 has 14 amino acids.

V and J are TRBV7-9 and TRBJ2-1; TRBD1 matches 9 bases. The CDR3 runs to 17 residues. The germline CDR1 and CDR2 sequences are SEHNR and FQNEAQ (reference sequence). With V trimmed by 1 base and J by 5 bases, 9 bases remained unmatched. In DNA, the CDR3 is TGTGCCAGCAGCTTAGTTTTAGAGGACAGGGGAGACAATGAGCAGTTCTTC. It specifies CASSLVLEDRGDNEQFF.

The chain employs TRBV6-1 and TRBJ1-5; unclear D gene. The CDR3 has 11 amino acids. Germline CDR1 is MNHNS and CDR2 is SASEGT. The V end was cut by 0 bases, the J end by 12 bases, with 6 bases between. This CDR3 is CASSEAVLQHF. As DNA, the CDR3 is TGTGCCAGCAGTGAAGCCGTCCTCCAGCATTTT.

The rearrangement joins TRBV4-2 to TRBJ2-7, with D possibly being TRBD2 (7 bases). Trimming shortened V by 4 bases and J by 1 base, and 17 bases separated the two germline ends. There are 16 residues in the CDR3. Germline CDR1 and CDR2: LGHNA and YNFKEQ. The CDR3, as DNA: TGTGCCAGCAGCCCTAGGGGGGGCGGGAAGTCCTACGAGCAGTACTTC. Translating gives CASSPRGGGKSYEQYF.

The chain employs TRBV10-3 and TRBJ2-1; TRBD1 matches at 11 bases. Germline V lookup: CDR1 ENHRY, CDR2 SYGVKD. The V gene end was trimmed by 8 bases and the J gene end by 8 bases; junction bases not matched to a gene: 8. The CDR3 has 14 amino acids. Here the CDR3 reads CAIAGTGGGYEQFF. CDR3 in DNA: TGTGCCATCGCTGGGACAGGGGGAGGGTATGAGCAGTTCTTC.

This chain joins TRBV28 and TRBJ1-2, with 8 nucleotides matching TRBD1. The germline V gene has CDR1 MDHEN and CDR2 SYDVKM. With V trimmed by 10 bases and J by 4 bases, 5 bases remained unmatched. This CDR3 region has 12 residues. The CDR3 reads CANQGATYGYTF. The CDR3 DNA reads as TGTGCCAACCAGGGGGCGACCTATGGCTACACCTTC.

This chain joins TRBV5-8 and TRBJ2-7; D is ambiguous. Trimming took off 4 bases at V and 5 bases at J, with 13 bases between the two ends. Germline assignment: CDR1 SGHTS and CDR2 YDEGEE. The CDR3 runs to 13 residues. DNA of the CDR3: TGTGCCAGCAGCCTCCGGGTTAACCACGAGCAGTACTTC. It specifies CASSLRVNHEQYF.